The text below deals with one T cell receptor beta chain. This clonotype was seen a handful of times. Its antigen remains unidentified. No per-base quality is available; no much larger clone lies one base away. TCR beta CDR3 regions were amplified from RNA transcripts. The TCR CDR3 was subjected to a first round of RT-PCR using the HTBI primer set and the Qiagen OneStep RT-PCR kit. A second multiplex PCR round built the libraries, followed by size selection and purification. Sequencing of the libraries was done on an Illumina HiSeq2000 using paired-end 100 bp reads. Concerning the study's data processing: SOAPnuke was used to process the raw data, with reads discarded if the reads contained adapters or uncalled bases, had a mean Phred below 15, or lacked an exact constant-primer or identifier match. High-quality paired reads were merged with COPE v1.2.5, and unique nucleotide sequences were defined as clonotypes. Clonotypes were aligned to IMGT TRBV, TRBD and TRBJ reference segments using MiTCR v1.1. Analysis was restricted to V-J combinations with a frequency above 0.0001, which covered roughly 99% of repertoires. A TCS score was defined as the ratio between F50 (clonal expansion) and ExV (chaos), using BLOSUM62-based TCRdist between CDR3 peptides within each V-J. Welch's t-statistics and random forest reduced fewer than 550 V-J features to roughly 13, which were used in a naive Bayes classifier (R e1071). The public reads were quality trimmed at Q25 with fastp and then assembled into clones with MiXCR by TCRdb, keeping productive beta chains. Entries that share a CDR3 protein sequence are merged under the most common genes and DNA. These V and J calls are TCRdb output, not the study's own analysis. Present in this sample are approximately 570,000 distinct CDR3 sequences, about 20% of which were seen just once. Of the sample, roughly 44% falls within the top ten clones.

This entry comes from a study of T cells in Graves' hyperthyroidism and ophthalmopathy (dated by TCRdb to the late 2010s). Background on the whole study: Peripheral blood was sampled at the time of initial diagnosis, prior to any treatment. A discovery cohort of roughly 96 patients, fewer than 50 with Graves' ophthalmopathy and about 60 with stable Graves' hyperthyroidism, was used to find distinguishing TCR V-J signatures. Prospective prediction of ophthalmopathy was tested in an independent validation cohort of some 20 hyperthyroidism patients and 17 patients who later progressed to ophthalmopathy. For training and testing, the 100 or so patients in the discovery cohort were randomly divided in a 7:3 ratio. In addition, the study compared T-cell repertoires in thyroid tissue and in blood from over 5 Graves' hyperthyroidism patients. After blood sampling, hyperthyroidism patients were treated with methimazole at a starting dose of 30 mg daily, and ophthalmopathy patients were treated with high-dose intravenous methylprednisolone. The paper describes TCR Vbeta CDR3 sequencing of fewer than 150 peripheral blood samples, made up of roughly 40 ophthalmopathy patients, roughly 75 hyperthyroidism patients and 17 progressor patients.

What the study reported, not specific to this receptor: In validation, the model predicted progression to ophthalmopathy a median of roughly six months before onset, with approximately 70% sensitivity and more than 72% specificity. Sample size was not statistically predetermined, and blinding of investigators to group allocation was not performed. Most expanded thyroid clonotypes (frequency above 0.001) were also detected in blood, suggesting blood repertoires may reflect thyroid immune responses. A model built on a 13 V-J signature distinguished ophthalmopathy from stable hyperthyroidism, reaching around 90% sensitivity and 81% to 83% specificity in cross-validation and 80%/75% in testing.

Moderately to severely active disease, a Clinical Activity Score of at least 3, a NOSPECS grade of at least 4, and a duration under 3 months were present in ophthalmopathy patients. Patients with uncontrolled infections, other autoimmune diseases, pregnancy or lactation were excluded. Clinical symptoms, serum thyroxine and TRAb, thyroid ultrasound, and orbital computed tomography formed the basis for the diagnoses. PBMCs were isolated from approximately 10 ml of fresh peripheral blood by Ficoll-Paque density gradient centrifugation. Trizol reagent was used to extract total RNA, and RNA quality was then checked on an Agilent 2100 Bioanalyzer. Unmatched junction bases come to 7, with V trimmed by 0 bases and J by 5 bases. Looking up the germline V gene yields CDR1 SGDLS and CDR2 YYNGEE. Measured from the cysteine to the phenylalanine, the CDR3 is 16 residues long. Kept here is only the CDR3 DNA, which spans 48 bases and is read in frame from base 1.

The sequence is built from TRBV9 and TRBJ2-3, with 9 bases aligning to TRBD2. The sequence came from a middle-aged man with Graves' ophthalmopathy. The sample taken for sequencing was blood. The DNA is TGTGCCAGCAGCGTAGGAGCGGGGGGATCCAGAGATACGCAGTATTTT. It specifies CASSVGAGGSRDTQYF.